This TCR beta chain was identified during a study of T-cell memory formation after mild COVID-19. General observations from the study: Day 15 to 85 contractors were CD4/CD8 balanced; later expanders leaned CD4+. Some responding clones appeared in pre-infection memory, suggesting cross-reactive memory joined. Largely, contracting CD4+ clones fell within CM and EM, and contracting CD8+ clones within EMRA.

From the 5' RACE reads, TCRdb called clonotypes with MiXCR, one entry per CDR3 protein. The table shows 150,000 to 200,000 distinct CDR3 sequences, with roughly 28% occurring only once. The germline V gene has CDR1 LGHNA and CDR2 YNFKEQ. CDR3 length equals 16 residues. Trimming left V 1 base short and J 0 bases short, with 10 bases between. This clonotype has a handful of counts. The antigen is undetermined. This receptor was identified in an adult woman who had mild COVID-19 (a few samples of this study predate the infection). Cell type and time point are not known. Sequenced sample: PBMCs or a T cell subset sorted from them (not recorded which). The chain uses TRBV4-2 and TRBJ2-1; tentative D call: TRBD2 (7 bases). The CDR3 region has the DNA TGTGCCAGCAGCCAAGGGGGGGGCAGCTCCTACAATGAGCAGTTCTTC. Translating gives CASSQGGGSSYNEQFF.